This TCR beta chain is from a study of blood T cell repertoires in COVID-19. Study at large: PBMCs, B-cell-depleted T cells, or T cells were the source of the cDNA or gDNA that made up the material.

Authors' processing steps: Scientists estimated how many nucleated cells there were by amplifying reference gene primers. The table came from immunoSEQ multiplex PCR; TCRdb's copy has only in-frame clones and leaves some out. V and J calls and clone size are those listed in that table; D and trimming were worked out from the DNA. The sample records 250,000 or so clones, more than 75% being singletons. Cohort placement rested on clinical history that participants reported themselves. Exposed participants encountered a COVID-19 case during the 2 weeks preceding study entry. The ends were cut back, 4 bases at V and 7 bases at J, with 15 bases in the middle. This CDR3 has 15 amino acids. Germline assignment: CDR1 KGHDR and CDR2 SFDVKD.

Sequenced material: PBMCs or T cells enriched from blood (not recorded which). The sequence derives from a woman between 50 and 59 years old who had been exposed to COVID-19. The chain uses TRBV24-1 and TRBJ1-4, with TRBD1 as a possible D gene (6 bases). The CDR3 DNA sequence: TGTGCCACCAGTGACCCTGGGGGACAAGTTGAAAAACTGTTTTTT. Residues: CATSDPGGQVEKLFF.